This T cell receptor (beta chain) was identified during a study of shared T cell receptors in the human thymus. The germline V and J ends were trimmed by 0 bases and 7 bases, with 15 bases remaining between them. This CDR3 region has 16 residues. The germline gives CDR1 KGHSH, CDR2 LQKENI. Repertoires were generated with immunoSEQ multiplex PCR, while TCRdb's copy carries only in-frame clones and drops some. The table records some 640,000 clones, around 87% of them present only once. This same sample was also taken into another study, of human thymus T cells. From that paper: Surgeons resected thymus tissue during corrective heart surgery. Related research examined unrelated individuals and reported that their thymic repertoires overlapped highly.

The gene calls are TRBV18 and TRBJ1-4; tentative D call: TRBD1 (6 bases). This receptor was obtained from a boy younger than two with a congenital heart defect. The sequenced sample was thymocytes. CDR3 DNA sequence: TGTGCCAGCTCACCACCGATGACAGGCAGAACTGAAAAACTGTTTTTT. Encoded protein: CASSPPMTGRTEKLFF.